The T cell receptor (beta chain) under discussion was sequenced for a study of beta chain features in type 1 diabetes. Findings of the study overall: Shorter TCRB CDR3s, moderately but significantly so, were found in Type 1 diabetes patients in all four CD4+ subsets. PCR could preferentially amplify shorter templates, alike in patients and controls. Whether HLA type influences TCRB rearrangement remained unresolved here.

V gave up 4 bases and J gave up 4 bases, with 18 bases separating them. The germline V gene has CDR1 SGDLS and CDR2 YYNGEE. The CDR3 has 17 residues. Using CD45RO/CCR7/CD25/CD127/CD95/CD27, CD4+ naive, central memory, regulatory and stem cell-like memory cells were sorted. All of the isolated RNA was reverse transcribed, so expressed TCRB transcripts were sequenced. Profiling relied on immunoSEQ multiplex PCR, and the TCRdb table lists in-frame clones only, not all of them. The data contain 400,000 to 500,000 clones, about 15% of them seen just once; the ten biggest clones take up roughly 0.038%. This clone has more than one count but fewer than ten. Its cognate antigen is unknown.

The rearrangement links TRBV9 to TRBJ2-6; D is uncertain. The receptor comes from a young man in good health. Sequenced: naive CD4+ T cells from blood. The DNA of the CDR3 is TGTGCCAGCAGCCCTCTCGCCTGGGTTGACGGGGCCAACGTCCTGACTTTC. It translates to CASSPLAWVDGANVLTF.